This T cell receptor beta chain is drawn from a study of T-cell memory formation after mild COVID-19. General study results and limits: Clones which contracted sat mainly in CM and EM if CD4+, and in EMRA if CD8+. While clones contracting from day 15 to 85 were balanced between CD4 and CD8, later expanders leaned CD4+. There were some responding clones in pre-infection memory, which suggested that cross-reactive memory had joined.

It was 5'RACE with constant-segment primers that produced the TCR alpha and TCR beta cDNA libraries, which carried sample barcodes and UMIs. TCRdb redid the calling of the 5' RACE reads with MiXCR, one entry per CDR3 protein. This table has 350,000 or so distinct CDR3 sequences, 10% to 15% appearing once. This clonotype was seen only a few times. As yet, its antigen is unknown. The germline V gene encodes CDR1 LGHNA and CDR2 YSLEER. There are 16 residues in the CDR3. V dropped 0 bases and J dropped 6; count of bases not matched to a gene: 7. The sequencing sample was made of PBMCs or a T cell subset sorted from them (not recorded which). The receptor was isolated from a man younger than 30 who had mild COVID-19 (a few samples of this study predate the infection). Cell type and time point are not known. This sequence joins TRBV4-3 and TRBJ2-2; 7 nucleotides match TRBD2. CDR3 amino acids: CASSQDPGLEAGELFF. The DNA for the CDR3 is TGCGCCAGCAGCCAAGATCCCGGACTAGAGGCCGGGGAGCTGTTTTTT.